Below are 20 T cell receptor beta chains sequenced from a single sample in a study of shared clonotypes between healthy human individuals. Generated by immunoSEQ multiplex PCR, the TCRdb table keeps only in-frame clones and is missing some. The sample gives roughly 1,800,000 clones, about 95% of which show up once; under 1.5% is in the top ten. The naive CD8 fraction comprised CD45RO-negative cells positively selected for CCR7 and excluded terminally differentiated effector memory CD45RA+ cells. The source material was naive CD8+ T cells sorted from blood. Source of these receptors: a young man in good health.

The chain links TRBV5-6 to TRBJ1-1, with unresolved D. In germline, CDR1 is SGHDT, CDR2 YYEEEE. V was pared by 2 bases and J by 1 base, with 6 bases between. The CDR3 has 13 amino acids. CDR3 DNA sequence: TGTGCCAGCAGCTTTCCGGCGAACACTGAAGCTTTCTTT. Its translation: CASSFPANTEAFF.

For this clone: Within the sample, other DNA sequences also encode this same CDR3. The genes are TRBV7-6 and TRBJ2-7; D remains ambiguous. V gave up 0 bases and J gave up 2 bases, with 5 bases separating them. Germline CDR1 SGHVS, CDR2 FNYEAQ. The CDR3 loop spans 13 amino acids. The CDR3 DNA sequence: TGTGCCAGCAGCTTAGCTCGGACCTACGAGCAGTACTTC. It translates to CASSLARTYEQYF.

The sample holds one count of this clone. CDR3 nucleotides: TGTGCCAGCAGTTTAGACGGGGTTGGTAATGAAAAACTGTTTTTT. Translating it yields CASSLDGVGNEKLFF. The gene calls are TRBV27 and TRBJ1-4; the D is unclear. V gave up 2 bases and J gave up 4 bases, with 11 bases separating them. The CDR3 loop spans 15 amino acids. Germline values: CDR1 MNHEY, CDR2 SMNVEV (reference sequence). Full variable domain (remainder filled in from reference TRBV27 and TRBJ1-4): EAQVTQNPRYLITVTGKKLTVTCSQNMNHEYMSWYRQDPGLGLRQIYYSMNVEVTDKGDVPEGYKVSRKEKRNFPLILESPSPNQTSLYFCASSLDGVGNEKLFFGSGTQLSVL.

This chain connects TRBV4-3 to TRBJ1-4; a possible D gene is TRBD1 (5 bases). Germline V gene sequence: CDR1 LGHNA, CDR2 YSLEER. The V and J ends lost 3 bases and 6 bases respectively, with 20 bases between them. The CDR3 extends over 17 amino acids. CDR3 protein: CASSQGGRLEIDEKLFF. The CDR3 nucleotides read TGCGCCAGCAGCCAGGGGGGACGGTTGGAGATAGATGAAAAACTGTTTTTT.

This clone is a singleton in its sample. J is TRBJ2-7 and V is TRBV5-6; 7 nucleotides align to TRBD1. V shed 3 bases and J 5 bases; nucleotides not matched to a gene: 5. CDR1 is SGHDT, CDR2 YYEEEE, per germline. The CDR3 has 13 amino acids. The CDR3: CASSYDRDHEQYF. CDR3 DNA sequence: TGTGCCAGCAGCTACGACAGGGACCACGAGCAGTACTTC.

Comment on this clone: Other DNA sequences in this specimen translate into the identical CDR3. The V gene is TRBV29-1, the J gene TRBJ2-1; D not certain. Trimming removed 6 bases from V and 0 bases from J, with 3 bases in between. This CDR3 is built from 11 residues. The germline V gene encodes CDR1 SQVTM and CDR2 ANQGSEA. CDR3 sequence (DNA): TGCAGCGTCGACTCCTACAATGAGCAGTTCTTC. This sequence encodes CSVDSYNEQFF.

CDR3 region: CASSLGAGTGNTIYF. Written as DNA, the CDR3 is TGTGCCAGCAGTTTAGGTGCAGGAACTGGAAACACCATATATTTT. The V gene is TRBV27, the J gene TRBJ1-3; D gene uncertain. Germline values: CDR1 MNHEY, CDR2 SMNVEV (reference sequence). Between the trimmed V and J ends, which lost 2 bases and 2 bases, there was a span of 10 bases. The length of the CDR3 is 15 residues.

CDR3 in amino acids: CASSPWGTNYEQYF. As DNA, the CDR3 is TGTGCCAGTAGTCCATGGGGTACCAACTACGAGCAGTACTTC. The chain employs TRBV19 and TRBJ2-7; D not certain. The CDR3 loop spans 14 amino acids. With 5 bases removed from V and 3 bases from J, the gap between germline ends came to 14 bases. Germline V gives CDR1 LNHDA, CDR2 SQIVND (reference sequence). Drawing the rest from reference TRBV19 and TRBJ2-7, the complete variable domain is DGGITQSPKYLFRKEGQNVTLSCEQNLNHDAMYWYRQDPGQGLRLIYYSQIVNDFQKGDIAEGYSVSREKKESFPLTVTSAQKNPTAFYLCASSPWGTNYEQYFGPGTRLTVT.

The rearrangement joins TRBV6-5 to TRBJ2-2; D not resolved. Trimming removed 4 bases from V and 3 bases from J, with 12 bases in between. The CDR3 contains 15 residues. The germline V gene encodes CDR1 MNHEY and CDR2 SVGAGI. The CDR3 region is CASSLSLHYTGELFF. CDR3 nucleotides: TGTGCCAGCAGTTTATCCCTCCATTACACCGGGGAGCTGTTTTTT.

The chain joins TRBV9 to TRBJ1-1; 7 nucleotides agree with TRBD1. J gave up 4 bases and V 6 bases, and 12 bases lay outside the gene matches. The CDR3 runs 15 residues. From germline, CDR1 is SGDLS and CDR2 YYNGEE. The CDR3 sequence is CASTEGAFGSTEAFF. The CDR3 nucleotides are TGTGCCAGCACCGAGGGGGCGTTTGGGAGCACTGAAGCTTTCTTT.

The CDR3 DNA reads as TGTGCCAGCAGCTTGTCTCCGGCCGGGAGCTCCTACGAGCAGTACTTC. This translates into CASSLSPAGSSYEQYF. V and J are TRBV5-8 and TRBJ2-7, with TRBD2 as a possible D gene (6 bases). Germline lookup yields CDR1 SGHTS and CDR2 YDEGEE. Trimming cost V 1 base and J 0 bases, with 14 bases left between them. This CDR3 spans 16 amino acids.

V usage is TRBV5-6 and J usage is TRBJ2-2; the D gene could be TRBD1 or TRBD2 (5 bases each). V gave up 3 bases and J gave up 3 bases, with 15 bases separating them. In germline, CDR1 is SGHDT, CDR2 YYEEEE. This CDR3 has 16 amino acids. The CDR3 coding sequence is TGTGCCAGCAGCTGGGGACCGGGCGAACACACCGGGGAGCTGTTTTTT. Translation gives CASSWGPGEHTGELFF. The variable domain in full, with the rest retrieved from reference TRBV5-6 and TRBJ2-2, is DAGVTQSPTHLIKTRGQQVTLRCSPKSGHDTVSWYQQALGQGPQFIFQYYEEEERQRGNFPDRFSGHQFPNYSSELNVNALLLGDSALYLCASSWGPGEHTGELFFGEGSRLTVL.

The rearrangement links TRBV7-2 to TRBJ2-7, with D perhaps assigned TRBD1 or TRBD2 (6 bases each). The germline gives CDR1 SGHTA, CDR2 FQGNSA. The CDR3 loop spans 18 amino acids. The V and J ends lost 8 bases and 3 bases respectively, with 29 bases between them. The CDR3: CASSSNPLEAGGGYEQYF. The CDR3 DNA reads TGTGCCAGCTCCTCAAACCCCTTGGAGGCCGGAGGGGGCTACGAGCAGTACTTC. The full variable domain, its missing parts supplied by reference TRBV7-2 and TRBJ2-7, is GAGVSQSPSNKVTEKGKDVELRCDPISGHTALYWYRQSLGQGLEFLIYFQGNSAPDKSGLPSDRFSAERTGGSVSTLTIQRTQQEDSAVYLCASSSNPLEAGGGYEQYFGPGTRLTVT.

The V call is TRBV4-1, the J call TRBJ2-1; no clear D gene. The CDR3 has 14 amino acids. Germline CDR1 and CDR2: MGHRA and YSYEKL. Deletions cut 3 bases from V and 5 bases from J, with 11 bases between. The CDR3 nucleotides are TGCGCCAGCAGCCAGGAGACATACCACAATGAGCAGTTCTTC. Encoded protein: CASSQETYHNEQFF.

In its sample, this clone was seen once. The chain combines TRBV4-1 with TRBJ1-4; the match to TRBD1 covers 9 bases. Trimming at V came to 3 bases and at J to 5 bases, leaving 1 base not matched to a gene. The CDR3 loop spans 14 amino acids. Germline assignment: CDR1 MGHRA and CDR2 YSYEKL. CDR3 sequence: CASSHGTGNEKLFF. The CDR3 coding sequence is TGCGCCAGCAGCCACGGGACAGGGAATGAAAAACTGTTTTTT.

The chain links TRBV5-1 to TRBJ2-2; D remains ambiguous. The CDR3 runs to 13 residues. V was shortened by 0 bases and J by 6 bases, with 6 bases between the two germline ends. From germline, CDR1 is SGHRS and CDR2 YFSETQ. This CDR3 is CASSLDFPGELFF. DNA for the CDR3: TGCGCCAGCAGCTTGGACTTTCCCGGGGAGCTGTTTTTT.

This clone was seen a few times. The sample contains more than one DNA sequence encoding this CDR3. The chain carries TRBV6-5 and TRBJ2-2; possibly TRBD2 for D (6 bases). Germline V CDR1 and CDR2: MNHEY, SVGAGI. The CDR3 spans 15 residues. Trimming pared 5 bases from V and 1 base from J, leaving 11 bases between. CDR3 loop: CASSPSGENTGELFF. CDR3 coding DNA: TGTGCCAGCAGTCCCTCGGGGGAGAACACCGGGGAGCTGTTTTTT.

CDR3 sequence reads: CASSIDIGFQPQHF. In nucleotides, the CDR3 is TGTGCCAGTAGTATAGATATTGGTTTCCAGCCCCAGCATTTT. The rearrangement joins TRBV19 to TRBJ1-5; D not certain. Germline V gene data show CDR1 as LNHDA and CDR2 as SQIVND (reference sequence). CDR3 length: 14 amino acids. Trimming shortened V by 0 bases and J by 7 bases, and 10 bases separated the two germline ends. Looking up the rest from reference TRBV19 and TRBJ1-5 gives the full variable domain: DGGITQSPKYLFRKEGQNVTLSCEQNLNHDAMYWYRQDPGQGLRLIYYSQIVNDFQKGDIAEGYSVSREKKESFPLTVTSAQKNPTAFYLCASSIDIGFQPQHFGDGTRLSIL.

A remark on this clone: This sample also contains other DNA sequences that code for the same CDR3. CDR3 nucleotide sequence: TGTGCCAGCAGCCCCCCCATCTCCTACGAGCAGTACTTC. Translation gives CASSPPISYEQYF. The V gene is TRBV7-9, the J gene TRBJ2-7; D remains ambiguous. Germline-derived CDR1 and CDR2 are SEHNR and FQNEAQ (reference sequence). CDR3 length: 13 amino acids. V was cut by 5 bases and J by 0 bases, with 8 bases left in between.

V and J are TRBV7-9 and TRBJ2-5; 7 nucleotides align to TRBD1. Trimming at V came to 3 bases and at J to 8 bases, leaving 6 bases not matched to a gene. This CDR3 comprises 13 residues. CDR1 is SEHNR, CDR2 FQNEAQ, per germline (reference sequence). The CDR3 spells CASSFGQDKTQYF. CDR3 DNA sequence: TGTGCCAGCAGCTTCGGACAGGACAAAACCCAGTACTTC.